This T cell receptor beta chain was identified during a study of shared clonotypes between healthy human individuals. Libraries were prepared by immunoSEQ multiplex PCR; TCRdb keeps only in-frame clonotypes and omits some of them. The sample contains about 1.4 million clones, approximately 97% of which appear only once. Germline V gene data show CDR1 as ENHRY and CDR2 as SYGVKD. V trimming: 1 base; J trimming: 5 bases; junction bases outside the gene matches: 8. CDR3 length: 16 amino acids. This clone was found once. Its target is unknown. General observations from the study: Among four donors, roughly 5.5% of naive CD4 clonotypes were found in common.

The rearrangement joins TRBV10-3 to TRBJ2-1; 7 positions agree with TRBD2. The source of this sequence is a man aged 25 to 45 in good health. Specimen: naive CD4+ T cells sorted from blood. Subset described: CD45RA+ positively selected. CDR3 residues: CAISEFALADHNEQFF. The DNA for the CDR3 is TGTGCCATCAGTGAGTTCGCCCTAGCGGACCACAATGAGCAGTTCTTC.